The present entry profiles one TCR beta chain with its context. What it recognizes is unknown. The read gets to within 3 residues of the CDR3 end, and the germline J gene fills in the rest. Some clones are missing from TCRdb's copy, which holds only in-frame ones; the method was immunoSEQ multiplex PCR. The table lists around 30,000 clones, with no singletons. Trimming cost V 5 bases and J 6 bases; bases outside gene matches: 13. Germline V gene lookup returns CDR1 SGHVS and CDR2 FNYEAQ. CDR3 length: 16 residues. The source of the sample is a study of T cell clonality in common variable immunodeficiency. Overall study results and limits: In common variable immunodeficiency, TCR beta chains reportedly carried fewer deletions and N-nucleotide insertions.

Caucasian heritage predominated among both patients and controls. Blood came from CVID subjects not ill and not taking immunomodulatory or immunosuppressive medication. Specimen: peripheral blood mononuclear cells. The rearrangement links TRBV7-6 to TRBJ2-3, with 8 bases identical to TRBD2. The receptor was isolated from a human donor with common variable immunodeficiency. The CDR3 protein is CASSRGGAVSADTQYF. CDR3 DNA (partial): TGTGCCAGCAGCCGGGGGGGGGCCGTCTCGGCTGATACG.